These T cell receptor beta chains were read from a single sample in a study of T-cell memory formation after mild COVID-19. A single record per CDR3 protein comes from TCRdb applying MiXCR to the 5' RACE reads. The sample records roughly 310,000 distinct CDR3 sequences, less than 20% being singletons. The source material was PBMCs or a T cell subset sorted from them (not recorded which). The receptor source for this set is a man younger than 35 who had mild COVID-19 (a few samples of this study predate the infection). Cell type and time point are not known. Each CDR3 is given with its conserved first and last residue. A D gene is named only where the DNA matches it firmly. Not all rows give a size; the values are once, few, many and, for expanded clones, a class.

v_gene,d_gene,j_gene,abundance,CDR3aa,CDR3nt
TRBV15,TRBD1,TRBJ1-5,.,CATSRGQGARSNQPQHF,TGTGCCACCAGCAGGGGACAGGGGGCAAGAAGCAATCAGCCCCAGCATTTT
TRBV6-2/TRBV6-3,.,TRBJ2-7,.,CASSRPKPGLSYEQYF,TGTGCCAGCAGCAGGCCTAAACCGGGACTTTCCTACGAGCAGTACTTC
TRBV10-2,.,TRBJ2-7,few,CASNGGAYEQYF,TGCGCCAGCAACGGGGGCGCCTACGAGCAGTACTTC
TRBV19,.,TRBJ2-4,many,CASSWRTKEAKNIQYF,TGTGCCAGTAGCTGGCGGACCAAGGAAGCCAAAAACATTCAGTACTTC
TRBV20-1,.,TRBJ1-5,few,CSAQLPGQPQHF,TGCAGTGCCCAGTTGCCGGGGCAGCCCCAGCATTTT
TRBV20-1,.,TRBJ1-2,.,CSARVGARGYTF,TGCAGTGCTAGAGTTGGGGCTCGGGGCTACACCTTC
TRBV4-1,TRBD1,TRBJ1-2,.,CASSQDRRDRGAGYTF,TGCGCCAGCAGCCAAGATCGCAGGGACAGGGGCGCTGGCTACACCTTC
TRBV7-6,.,TRBJ1-1,.,CASSYVEDTEAFF,TGTGCCAGCAGCTATGTCGAGGACACTGAAGCTTTCTTT
TRBV7-9,.,TRBJ1-2,.,CASSPTYGYTF,TGTGCCAGCAGCCCCACCTATGGCTACACCTTC
TRBV7-2,.,TRBJ2-3,many,CASSRGERDTQYF,TGTGCCAGCAGCCGGGGAGAAAGGGATACGCAGTATTTT
TRBV6-6,.,TRBJ2-5,.,CASSYMETGETQYF,TGTGCCAGCAGTTACATGGAGACCGGAGAGACCCAGTACTTC
TRBV12-3/TRBV12-4,.,TRBJ1-2,.,CASSFSGTLRGYTF,TGTGCCAGCAGTTTTTCGGGGACACTACGAGGCTACACCTTC
TRBV5-1,TRBD2,TRBJ2-3,.,CASRDGTSVDTQYF,TGCGCCAGCAGGGACGGGACTAGTGTGGATACGCAGTATTTT
TRBV5-1,.,TRBJ1-2,many,CASSQTVNYGYTF,TGCGCCAGCAGTCAGACAGTTAACTATGGCTACACCTTC
TRBV15,.,TRBJ1-4,few,CATSGAGDPGEKLFF,TGTGCCACCAGCGGAGCCGGGGATCCCGGTGAAAAACTGTTTTTT
TRBV7-9,TRBD1,TRBJ1-2,.,CASSSSTGPPYGYTF,TGTGCCAGCAGCTCCTCGACAGGGCCCCCCTATGGCTACACCTTC
TRBV5-6,.,TRBJ2-3,.,CASSLLVADTQYF,TGTGCCAGCAGCTTACTAGTAGCAGATACGCAGTATTTT
TRBV5-1,.,TRBJ1-2,few,CASSLEGVIYGYTF,TGCGCCAGCAGCTTGGAGGGAGTAATCTATGGCTACACCTTC
TRBV4-3,TRBD1,TRBJ1-3,few,CASGLDREAGNTIYF,TGCGCCAGCGGACTGGACAGGGAGGCTGGAAACACCATATATTTT
TRBV15,.,TRBJ2-2,few,CATCEGSTGELFF,TGTGCCACCTGCGAGGGGTCGACCGGGGAGCTGTTTTTT
TRBV5-1,.,TRBJ2-2,many,CASSSIDTGELFF,TGTGCCAGCAGCTCCATAGACACCGGGGAGCTGTTTTTT
TRBV7-2,.,TRBJ2-3,.,CASSRWALPTDTQYF,TGTGCCAGCAGCCGCTGGGCCCTACCCACAGATACGCAGTATTTT
TRBV7-9,TRBD1,TRBJ2-3,.,CASSSSPGTGSTDTQYF,TGTGCCAGCAGCTCCTCTCCCGGGACAGGAAGCACAGATACGCAGTATTTT
TRBV5-1,.,TRBJ2-2,few,CASSPDSVAGELFF,TGCGCCAGCAGCCCCGACAGCGTGGCCGGGGAGCTGTTTTTT